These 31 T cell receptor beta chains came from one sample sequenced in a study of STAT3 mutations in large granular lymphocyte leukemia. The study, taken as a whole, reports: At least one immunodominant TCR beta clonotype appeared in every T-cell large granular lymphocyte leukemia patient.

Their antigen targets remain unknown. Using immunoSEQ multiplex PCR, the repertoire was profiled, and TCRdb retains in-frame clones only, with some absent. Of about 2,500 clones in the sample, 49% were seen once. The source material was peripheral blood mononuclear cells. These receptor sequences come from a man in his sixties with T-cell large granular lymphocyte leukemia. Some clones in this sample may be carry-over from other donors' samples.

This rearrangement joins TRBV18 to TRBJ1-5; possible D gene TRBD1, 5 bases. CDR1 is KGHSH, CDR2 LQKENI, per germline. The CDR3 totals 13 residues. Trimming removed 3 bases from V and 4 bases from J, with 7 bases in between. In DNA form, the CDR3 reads TGTGCCAGCTCACCGGGGGGGAATCAGCCCCAGCATTTT. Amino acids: CASSPGGNQPQHF.

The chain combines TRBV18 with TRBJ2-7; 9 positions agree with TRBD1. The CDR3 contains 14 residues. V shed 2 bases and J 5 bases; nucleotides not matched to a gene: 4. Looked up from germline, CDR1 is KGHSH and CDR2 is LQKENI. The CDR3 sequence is CASSPGGQGHEQYF. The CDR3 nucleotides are TGTGCCAGCTCACCAGGGGGACAGGGCCACGAGCAGTACTTC.

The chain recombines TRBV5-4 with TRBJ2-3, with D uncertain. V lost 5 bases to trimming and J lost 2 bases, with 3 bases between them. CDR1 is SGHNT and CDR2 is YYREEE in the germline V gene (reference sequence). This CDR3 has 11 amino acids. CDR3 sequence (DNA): TGTGCCAGCAGTTTCACAGATACGCAGTATTTT. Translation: CASSFTDTQYF.

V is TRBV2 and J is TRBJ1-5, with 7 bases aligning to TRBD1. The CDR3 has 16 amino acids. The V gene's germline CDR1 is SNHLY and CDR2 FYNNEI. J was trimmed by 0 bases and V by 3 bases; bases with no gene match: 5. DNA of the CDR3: TGTGCCAGCAGTGACAGGGGGATTTATAGCAATCAGCCCCAGCATTTT. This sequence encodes CASSDRGIYSNQPQHF.

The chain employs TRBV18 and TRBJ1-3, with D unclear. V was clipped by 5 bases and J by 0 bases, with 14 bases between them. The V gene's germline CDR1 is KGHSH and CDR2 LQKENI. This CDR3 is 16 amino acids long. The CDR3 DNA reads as TGTGCCAGCTCAAACCAACCGTTGGGCTCTGGAAACACCATATATTTT. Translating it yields CASSNQPLGSGNTIYF. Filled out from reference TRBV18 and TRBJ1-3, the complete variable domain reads NAGVMQNPRHLVRRRGQEARLRCSPMKGHSHVYWYRQLPEEGLKFMVYLQKENIIDESGMPKERFSAEFPKEGPSILRIQQVVRGDSAAYFCASSNQPLGSGNTIYFGEGSWLTVV.

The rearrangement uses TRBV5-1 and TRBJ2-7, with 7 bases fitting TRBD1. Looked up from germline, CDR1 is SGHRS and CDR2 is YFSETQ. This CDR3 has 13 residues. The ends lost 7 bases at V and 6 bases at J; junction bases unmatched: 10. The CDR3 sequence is CASRDSPFGEQYF. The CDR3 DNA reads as TGCGCCAGCCGGGACAGTCCCTTTGGCGAGCAGTACTTC.

The CDR3 here is CASSDPYEQYF. The CDR3 DNA follows: TGTGCCAGCAGTGATCCATACGAGCAGTACTTC. This chain connects TRBV6-1 to TRBJ2-7; D remains unclear. The V gene lost 3 bases and the J gene lost 4 bases, with 4 bases spanning the gap. The CDR3 has 11 residues. Germline lookup yields CDR1 MNHNS and CDR2 SASEGT.

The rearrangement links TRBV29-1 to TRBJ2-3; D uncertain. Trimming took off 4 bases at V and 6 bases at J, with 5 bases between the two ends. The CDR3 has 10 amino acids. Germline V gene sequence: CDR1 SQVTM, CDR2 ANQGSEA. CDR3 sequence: CSVGVDTQYF. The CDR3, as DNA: TGCAGCGTTGGGGTGGATACGCAGTATTTT.

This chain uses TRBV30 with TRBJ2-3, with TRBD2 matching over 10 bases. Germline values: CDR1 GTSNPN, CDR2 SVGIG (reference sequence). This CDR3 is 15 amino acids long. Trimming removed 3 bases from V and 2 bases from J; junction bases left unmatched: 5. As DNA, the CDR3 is TGTGCCTGGAGGTCACTAGCGGGGCACACAGATACGCAGTATTTT. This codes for CAWRSLAGHTDTQYF.

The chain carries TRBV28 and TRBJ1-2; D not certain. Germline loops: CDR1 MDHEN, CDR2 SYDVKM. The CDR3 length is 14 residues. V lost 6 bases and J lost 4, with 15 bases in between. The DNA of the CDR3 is TGTGCCAGCAGGGGCGTGGACCCCAGCTATGGCTACACCTTC. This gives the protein CASRGVDPSYGYTF.

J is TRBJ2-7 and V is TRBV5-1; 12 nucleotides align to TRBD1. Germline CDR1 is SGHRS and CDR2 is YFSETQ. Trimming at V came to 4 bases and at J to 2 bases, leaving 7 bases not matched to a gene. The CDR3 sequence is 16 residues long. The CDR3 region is CASSPRDRGPPYEQYF. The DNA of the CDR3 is TGCGCCAGCAGCCCCAGGGACAGGGGGCCACCCTACGAGCAGTACTTC. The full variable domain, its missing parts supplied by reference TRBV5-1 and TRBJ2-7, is KAGVTQTPRYLIKTRGQQVTLSCSPISGHRSVSWYQQTPGQGLQFLFEYFSETQRNKGNFPGRFSGRQFSNSRSEMNVSTLELGDSALYLCASSPRDRGPPYEQYFGPGTRLTVT.

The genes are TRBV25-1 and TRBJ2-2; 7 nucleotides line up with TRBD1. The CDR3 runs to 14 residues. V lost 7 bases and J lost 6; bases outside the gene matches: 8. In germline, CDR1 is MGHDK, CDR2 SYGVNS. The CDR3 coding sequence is TGTGCCAGCACCCGGACAGGTCTGGCCGGGGAGCTGTTTTTT. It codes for CASTRTGLAGELFF.

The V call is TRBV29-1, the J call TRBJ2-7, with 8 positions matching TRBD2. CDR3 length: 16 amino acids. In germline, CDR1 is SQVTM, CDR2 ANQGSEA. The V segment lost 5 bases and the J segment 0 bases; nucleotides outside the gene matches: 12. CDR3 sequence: CSVLGGLGFSSYEQYF. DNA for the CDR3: TGCAGCGTTCTAGGGGGACTAGGGTTCAGCTCCTACGAGCAGTACTTC.

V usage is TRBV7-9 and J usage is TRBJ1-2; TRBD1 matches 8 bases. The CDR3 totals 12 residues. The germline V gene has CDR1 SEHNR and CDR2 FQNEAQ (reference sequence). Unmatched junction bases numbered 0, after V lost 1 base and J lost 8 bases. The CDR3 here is CASSLGQGGYTF. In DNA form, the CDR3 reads TGTGCCAGCAGCTTAGGACAGGGGGGCTACACCTTC.

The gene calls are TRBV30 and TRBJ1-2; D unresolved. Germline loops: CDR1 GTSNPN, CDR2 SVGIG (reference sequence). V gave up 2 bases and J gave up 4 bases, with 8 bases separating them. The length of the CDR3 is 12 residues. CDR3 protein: CAWSTSGYGYTF. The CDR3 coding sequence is TGTGCCTGGAGTACAAGTGGCTATGGCTACACCTTC.

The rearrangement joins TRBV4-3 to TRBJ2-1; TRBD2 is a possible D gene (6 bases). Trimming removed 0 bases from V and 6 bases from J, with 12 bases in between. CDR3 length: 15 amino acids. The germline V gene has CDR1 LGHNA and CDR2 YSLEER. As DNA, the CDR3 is TGCGCCAGCAGCCAAGAATCAGGGAGGAGCAATGAGCAGTTCTTC. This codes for CASSQESGRSNEQFF.

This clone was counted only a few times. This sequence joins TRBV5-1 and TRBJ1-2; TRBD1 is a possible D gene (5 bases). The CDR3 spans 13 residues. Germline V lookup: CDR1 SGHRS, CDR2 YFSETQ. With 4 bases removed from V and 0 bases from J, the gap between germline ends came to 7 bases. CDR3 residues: CASSPTANYGYTF. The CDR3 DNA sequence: TGCGCCAGCAGCCCGACAGCTAACTATGGCTACACCTTC.

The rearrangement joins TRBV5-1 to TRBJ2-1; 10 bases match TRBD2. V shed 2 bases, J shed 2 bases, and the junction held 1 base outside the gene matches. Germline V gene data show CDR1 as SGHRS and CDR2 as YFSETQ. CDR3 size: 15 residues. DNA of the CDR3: TGCGCCAGCAGCTTACTAGCGGGGACCTACAATGAGCAGTTCTTC. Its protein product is CASSLLAGTYNEQFF. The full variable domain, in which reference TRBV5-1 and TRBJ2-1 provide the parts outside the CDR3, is KAGVTQTPRYLIKTRGQQVTLSCSPISGHRSVSWYQQTPGQGLQFLFEYFSETQRNKGNFPGRFSGRQFSNSRSEMNVSTLELGDSALYLCASSLLAGTYNEQFFGPGTRLTVL.

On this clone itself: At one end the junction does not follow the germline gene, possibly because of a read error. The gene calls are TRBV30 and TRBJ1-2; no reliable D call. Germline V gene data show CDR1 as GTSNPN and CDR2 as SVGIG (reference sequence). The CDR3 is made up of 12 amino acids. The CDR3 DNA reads TGTGCCTTGACTAAACCTCTGGGTGGCTATACCTTC. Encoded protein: CALTKPLGGYTF.

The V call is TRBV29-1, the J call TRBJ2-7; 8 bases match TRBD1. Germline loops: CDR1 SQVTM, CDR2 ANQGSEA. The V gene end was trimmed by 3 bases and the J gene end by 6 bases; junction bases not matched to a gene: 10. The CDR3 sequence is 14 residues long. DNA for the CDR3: TGCAGCGTTGATGGCGGCAGGGGGCGGTTCGAGCAGTACTTC. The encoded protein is CSVDGGRGRFEQYF.

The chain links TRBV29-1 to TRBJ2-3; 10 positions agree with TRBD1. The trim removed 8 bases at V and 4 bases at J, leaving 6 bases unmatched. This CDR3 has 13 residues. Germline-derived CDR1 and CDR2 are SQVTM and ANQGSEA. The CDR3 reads CSSDDRGPDTQYF. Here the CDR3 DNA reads TGCAGCTCCGACGACAGGGGGCCAGATACGCAGTATTTT.

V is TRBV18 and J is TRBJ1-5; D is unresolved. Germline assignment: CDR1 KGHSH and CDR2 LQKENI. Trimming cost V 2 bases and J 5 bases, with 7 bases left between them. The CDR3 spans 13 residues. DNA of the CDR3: TGTGCCAGCTCACCAAGTCCGGATCAGCCCCAGCATTTT. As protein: CASSPSPDQPQHF.

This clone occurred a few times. The CDR3 protein is CASSEGLSNQPQHF. The CDR3 bases are TGTGCCAGCAGTGAAGGCCTTTCCAATCAGCCCCAGCATTTT. The rearrangement links TRBV2 to TRBJ1-5; D unresolved. This CDR3 has 14 residues. From germline, CDR1 is SNHLY and CDR2 FYNNEI. V was pared by 1 base and J by 3 bases, with 7 bases between.

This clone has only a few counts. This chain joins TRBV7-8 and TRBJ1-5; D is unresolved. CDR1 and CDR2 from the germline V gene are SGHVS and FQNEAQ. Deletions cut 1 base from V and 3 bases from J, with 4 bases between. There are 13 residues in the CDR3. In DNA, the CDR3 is TGTGCCAGCAGCTTAGGTATCAATCAGCCCCAGCATTTT. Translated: CASSLGINQPQHF. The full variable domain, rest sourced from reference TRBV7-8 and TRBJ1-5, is GAGVSQSPRYKVAKRGQDVALRCDPISGHVSLFWYQQALGQGPEFLTYFQNEAQLDKSGLPSDRFFAERPEGSVSTLKIQRTQQEDSAVYLCASSLGINQPQHFGDGTRLSIL.

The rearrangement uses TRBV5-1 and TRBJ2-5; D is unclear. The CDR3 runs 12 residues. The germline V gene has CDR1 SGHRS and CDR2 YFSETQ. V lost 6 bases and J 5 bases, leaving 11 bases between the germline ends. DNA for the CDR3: TGCGCCAGCAATGATGGGTTGGAGACCCAGTACTTC. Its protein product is CASNDGLETQYF.

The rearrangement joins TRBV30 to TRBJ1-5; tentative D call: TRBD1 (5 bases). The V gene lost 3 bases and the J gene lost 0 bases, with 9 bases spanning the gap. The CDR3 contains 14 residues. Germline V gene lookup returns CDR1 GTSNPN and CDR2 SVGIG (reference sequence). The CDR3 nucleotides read TGTGCCTGGAGCCGGGGGGATAGCAATCAGCCCCAGCATTTT. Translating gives CAWSRGDSNQPQHF. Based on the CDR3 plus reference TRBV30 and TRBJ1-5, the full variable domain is SQTIHQWPATLVQPVGSPLSLECTVEGTSNPNLYWYRQAAGRGLQLLFYSVGIGQISSEVPQNLSASRPQDRQFILSSKKLLLSDSGFYLCAWSRGDSNQPQHFGDGTRLSIL.

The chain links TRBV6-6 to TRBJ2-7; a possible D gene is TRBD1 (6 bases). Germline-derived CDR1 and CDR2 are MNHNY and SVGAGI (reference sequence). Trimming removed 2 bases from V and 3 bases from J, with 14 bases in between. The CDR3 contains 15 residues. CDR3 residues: CASSYPAGDVYEQYF. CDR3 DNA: TGTGCCAGCAGTTACCCGGCAGGGGACGTCTACGAGCAGTACTTC.

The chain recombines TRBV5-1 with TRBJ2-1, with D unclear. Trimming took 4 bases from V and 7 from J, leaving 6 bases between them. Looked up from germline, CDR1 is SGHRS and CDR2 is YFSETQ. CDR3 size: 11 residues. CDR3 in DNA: TGCGCCAGCAGCCTGGGTAATGAGCAGTTCTTC. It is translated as CASSLGNEQFF.

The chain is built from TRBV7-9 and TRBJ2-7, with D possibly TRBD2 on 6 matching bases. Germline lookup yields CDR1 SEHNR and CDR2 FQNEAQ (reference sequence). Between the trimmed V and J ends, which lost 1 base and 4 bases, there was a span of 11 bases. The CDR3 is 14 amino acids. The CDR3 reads CASSLGTTPYEQYF. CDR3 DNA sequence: TGTGCCAGCAGCTTAGGGACTACTCCATACGAGCAGTACTTC.

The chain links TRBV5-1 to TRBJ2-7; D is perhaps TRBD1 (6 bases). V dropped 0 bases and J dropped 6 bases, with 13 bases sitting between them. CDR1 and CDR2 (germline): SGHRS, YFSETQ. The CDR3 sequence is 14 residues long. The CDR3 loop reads CASSLVAGVPEQYF. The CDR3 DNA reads TGCGCCAGCAGCTTGGTCGCAGGGGTGCCCGAGCAGTACTTC.

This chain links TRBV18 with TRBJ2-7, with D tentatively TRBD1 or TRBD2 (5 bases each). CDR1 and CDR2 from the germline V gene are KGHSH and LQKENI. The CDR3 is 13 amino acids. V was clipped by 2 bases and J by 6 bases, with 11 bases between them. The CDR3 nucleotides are TGTGCCAGCTCACCAGGGGGAAACGGCGAGCAGTACTTC. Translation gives CASSPGGNGEQYF.